These T cell receptor beta chains were read from a single sample in a study of cytomegalovirus exposure and HLA in healthy donors. Using immunoSEQ multiplex PCR, the repertoire was profiled, and TCRdb retains in-frame clones only, with some absent. The sample shows 110,000 or so clones, about 80% of them seen only once. Sequencing was done on a sample of PBMCs. The receptors originated from a woman between 35 and 50 years old in good health and CMV-seropositive. CDR3s include the opening cysteine and the closing phenylalanine or tryptophan. The order of the fields is J gene, clone size, V gene, D gene, CDR3 length, CDR3 DNA, CDR3 protein. D genes are given only for firm matches. Clone size is stated in some rows and not others, as once, few, many or a class when expanded.

>TRBJ2-7|many|TRBV7-9|-|14
TGTGCCAGCAGCTTAGAACTAGCAGACGGGGAGCAGTACTTC
CASSLELADGEQYF
>TRBJ1-5|-|TRBV4-1|TRBD1|16
TGCGCCAGCAGCCAAGGACAGGGTGGGAGGAATCAGCCCCAGCATTTT
CASSQGQGGRNQPQHF
>TRBJ1-2|few|TRBV4-1|TRBD1|17
TGCGCCAGCCGACCCGGGACAGGGGTTGGTGCGGCCTATGGCTACACCTTC
CASRPGTGVGAAYGYTF
>TRBJ1-2|-|TRBV9|-|14
TGTGCCAGCAGCGTAGGCGAGGGAGTCTATGGCTACACCTTC
CASSVGEGVYGYTF
>TRBJ1-1|-|TRBV4-1|-|18
TGCGCCAGCAGCCCCTCCCGCCTAACGGGACAAGGGCAGGGTGAAGCTTTCTTT
CASSPSRLTGQGQGEAFF
>TRBJ1-5|-|TRBV2|-|15
TGTGCCAGCAGTGAAAATGGTGTCCGCGCGCAGCCCCAGCATTTT
CASSENGVRAQPQHF
>TRBJ1-5|-|TRBV2|TRBD1|15
TGTGCCACCCGACAGGGGGTAAGGGACAATCAGCCCCAGCATTTT
CATRQGVRDNQPQHF
>TRBJ1-1|-|TRBV5-1|-|14
TGCGCCAGCAGCTTGAGCGGGGGGATCACTGAAGCTTTCTTT
CASSLSGGITEAFF
>TRBJ2-6|few|TRBV6-1|-|13
TGTGCCAGCGGAGGGAATGGGGCCAACGTCCTGACTTTC
CASGGNGANVLTF
>TRBJ2-7|-|TRBV28|TRBD1|15
TGTGCCAGCAGTCCAGGGGGGACAGGGGATTACGAGCAGTACTTC
CASSPGGTGDYEQYF
>TRBJ1-4|-|TRBV15|TRBD1|16
TGTGCCACCAGCAGAGATAGGGGACAGAGAAATGAAAAACTGTTTTTT
CATSRDRGQRNEKLFF
>TRBJ2-2|-|TRBV5-1|-|17
TGCGCCAGCAGCTATACACACCCGGGACACTCCACCGGGGAGCTGTTTTTT
CASSYTHPGHSTGELFF
>TRBJ2-1|-|TRBV19|TRBD1|14
TGTGCCAGTGTCCGGGACAGGGATGATAATGAGCAGTTCTTC
CASVRDRDDNEQFF
>TRBJ1-2|few|TRBV4-1|-|10
TGCGCCAGCAGGGGCTATGGCTACCCCTTC
CASRGYGYPF
>TRBJ1-2|-|TRBV10-3|-|15
TGTGCCATCAGTGGAACCCGGGACTCAAAGCAGGGCTACACCTTC
CAISGTRDSKQGYTF
>TRBJ2-1|once|TRBV5-1|TRBD2|16
TGCGCCAGCAGCTACTATAGCGGGGGGGCCAACAATGAGCAGTTCTTC
CASSYYSGGANNEQFF
>TRBJ2-5|-|TRBV6-1|-|15
TGTGCCAGCAGTGCGGCCAGACAGTTTGGGGAGACCCAGTACTTC
CASSAARQFGETQYF
>TRBJ2-2|-|TRBV9|-|14
TGTGCCAGCAGCGTAGTCAGAGGGGGCGGGGAGCTGTTTTTT
CASSVVRGGGELFF